This is a list of T cell receptor beta chains from one sample in a study of blood T cell repertoires in COVID-19. Using immunoSEQ multiplex PCR, the repertoire was profiled, and TCRdb retains in-frame clones only, with some absent. The sample lists some 350,000 clones, around four fifths occurring once. The sample taken for sequencing was peripheral blood. These receptors all come from a man aged 25-45 years with active or convalescent COVID-19. The CDR3 runs from the conserved cysteine through the conserved F or W. A D gene is named only where the DNA matches it firmly. Size tells how often a clone was seen (once, few, many) or the class of an expanded clone, and some rows leave it out.

.	.	TRBJ1-1	TRBV2	TGTGCCAGCAGGTTAACAGCTGAAGCTTTCTTT	CASRLTAEAFF
TRBD1	few	TRBJ2-7	TRBV2	TGTGCCGGGAAGGGACAGGCCCCCTACGAGCAGTACTTC	CAGKGQAPYEQYF
.	.	TRBJ2-5	TRBV6-5	TGTGCCAGCAGTTACCCCCCGGGGAAGACCCAGTACTTC	CASSYPPGKTQYF
.	.	TRBJ2-7	TRBV5-5	TGTGCCAGCAGCTCGTCAGGGGAGCAGGGCCGCTCCTACGAGCAGTACTTC	CASSSSGEQGRSYEQYF
TRBD1	.	TRBJ2-1	TRBV9	TGTGCCAGCAGCAGACAGGGAACCTCCTACAATGAGCAGTTCTTC	CASSRQGTSYNEQFF
TRBD2	.	TRBJ2-3	TRBV29-1	TGCAGCTCGGGAAGGCTAGCGGGGGGGCTGTCAGATACGCAGTATTTT	CSSGRLAGGLSDTQYF
.	.	TRBJ2-3	TRBV24-1	TGTGCCTCCTCCCCCACGCGCGGGGCCGAGGGAGATACGCAGTATTTT	CASSPTRGAEGDTQYF
.	.	TRBJ1-2	TRBV5-4	TGTGCCAGCAGCTTTCCCCCTGGTAACACAAGGCCGGGGGGCTACACCTTC	CASSFPPGNTRPGGYTF
.	.	TRBJ1-2	TRBV20-1	TGCGGGGGGGGTAGCTATGGCTACACCTTC	CGGGSYGYTF
TRBD2	.	TRBJ2-3	TRBV7-8	TGTGCCAGCAGCTTTCGGGGGAGGGACCGAGATACGCAGTATTTT	CASSFRGRDRDTQYF
.	.	TRBJ2-6	TRBV19	TGTGCCAGTAGTATAAACGCCTTGGCTTACTCTGGGGCCAACGTCCTGACTTTC	CASSINALAYSGANVLTF
.	.	TRBJ1-1	TRBV5-4	TGTGCCAGCAGCTTGGATGCAGGGAACACTGAAGCTTTCTTT	CASSLDAGNTEAFF
.	once	TRBJ2-2	TRBV29-1	TGCAGCGTCCAGGGGCAGGTGCGCACCGGGGAGCTGTTTTTT	CSVQGQVRTGELFF
TRBD2	.	TRBJ2-2	TRBV6-2/TRBV6-3	TGTGCCAGCAGTTCAAGCGGGGGCGGAGGGGAGCTGTTTTTT	CASSSSGGGGELFF
.	.	TRBJ1-1	TRBV19	TGTGCCAGTAGTAGCGGACAGAACACTGAAGCTTTCTTT	CASSSGQNTEAFF
TRBD2	.	TRBJ2-1	TRBV12-3/TRBV12-4	TGTGCCAGCAGTGCCGGGACTATGGAGTTCTTC	CASSAGTMEFF
.	.	TRBJ1-5	TRBV19	TGTGCCAGTACCCCTACTGGGGAGCCCAATCAGCCCCAGCATTTT	CASTPTGEPNQPQHF
.	few	TRBJ1-2	TRBV4-1	TGCGCCAGCAGCCAACAACTAAGTCTGGGTGGCTACACCTTC	CASSQQLSLGGYTF
.	.	TRBJ1-5	TRBV18	TGTGCCAGCACCATACAGGAAAATCAGCCCCAGCATTTT	CASTIQENQPQHF
.	once	TRBJ1-6	TRBV24-1	TGTGCCACCAGTGATTGGACGCCGGGAAATTCACCCCTCCACTTT	CATSDWTPGNSPLHF
.	.	TRBJ2-7	TRBV5-1	TGCGCCAGCAGCTTCCGGCCCGTACAGGGCAGATCCTACGAGCAGTACTTC	CASSFRPVQGRSYEQYF
.	.	TRBJ1-2	TRBV5-1	TGCGCCAGCAGCTTGGAGCACGTAGCTGGCTACACCTTC	CASSLEHVAGYTF
TRBD1	few	TRBJ1-5	TRBV5-5	TGTGCCAGCAGCTGGACAGGGGGTCAGCCCCAGCATTTT	CASSWTGGQPQHF
TRBD1	.	TRBJ1-5	TRBV18	TGTGCCAGCTCACCAACAGGGGGCGATCAGCCCCAGCATTTT	CASSPTGGDQPQHF
.	.	TRBJ2-1	TRBV19	TGTGCCAGTAGTATAGATTGGGGACAAGGGAGGGAAACTGACAATGAGCAGTTCTTC	CASSIDWGQGRETDNEQFF
.	.	TRBJ1-2	TRBV24-1	TGTGCCACCAGTGAGGCACGCTATGGCTACACCTTC	CATSEARYGYTF
.	.	TRBJ1-2	TRBV5-8	TGTGCCAGCAGCACAGTTGGGGCGGTCAATGGCTACACCTTC	CASSTVGAVNGYTF
.	.	TRBJ1-2	TRBV5-4	TGTGCCAGCAGCGCACAGGGTTACTATGGCTACACCTTC	CASSAQGYYGYTF
TRBD1	.	TRBJ1-2	TRBV11-2	TGTGCCAGCAGCCGAGGGGGGACAGGGGGCTATGGCTACACCTTC	CASSRGGTGGYGYTF
TRBD1	.	TRBJ1-1	TRBV9	TGTGCCAGCAGCGCGACAGGGTTCATGAACACTGAAGCTTTCTTT	CASSATGFMNTEAFF
TRBD1	.	TRBJ1-2	TRBV7-9	TGTGCCAGCAGTGAAACCGGACAGGCGGGGAACTATGGCTACACCTTC	CASSETGQAGNYGYTF
TRBD1	.	TRBJ2-5	TRBV18	TGTGCCAGCTCACCGAGACAGGGCCAAGAGACCCAGTACTTC	CASSPRQGQETQYF
TRBD1	.	TRBJ2-3	TRBV9	TGTGCCAGCAGCGCACAGGGGCCCACAGATACGCAGTATTTT	CASSAQGPTDTQYF
.	.	TRBJ2-1	TRBV11-2	TGTGCCAGCAGGCGGGCCGGGACACTGGCCGGTCATGAGCAGTTCTTC	CASRRAGTLAGHEQFF
.	.	TRBJ1-1	TRBV7-2	TGTGCCAGCAGCTTAAATAGCGGCGGGGCTAAAACTGAAGCTTTCTTT	CASSLNSGGAKTEAFF
.	.	TRBJ2-1	TRBV6-2/TRBV6-3	TGTGCCAGCACCCCCTCCGGGGGAAGAGATGAGCAGTTCTTC	CASTPSGGRDEQFF
.	.	TRBJ1-1	TRBV11-3	TGTGCCAGCAGCCTTCACACTGAAGCTTTCTTT	CASSLHTEAFF
.	.	TRBJ2-7	TRBV19	TGTGCCAGTAGTATAAGAGGGCAGGGGTGGGACGAGCAGTACTTC	CASSIRGQGWDEQYF
TRBD1	.	TRBJ2-7	TRBV19	TGTGCCAGTAGCCCTATGGACAGGCGGAGCTCCTACGAGCAGTACTTC	CASSPMDRRSSYEQYF
TRBD2	few	TRBJ2-7	TRBV18	TGTGCCAGCTCGCTAAGCGGGGGGAAGTACGAGCAGTACTTC	CASSLSGGKYEQYF
TRBD1	.	TRBJ1-5	TRBV30	TGTGCCTGGAGTACCGGACAGGGAAGGAATCAGCCCCAGCATTTT	CAWSTGQGRNQPQHF
TRBD2	.	TRBJ2-1	TRBV6-2/TRBV6-3	TGTGCCAGCAGCTCGAGCGGGGGGGAAAATGAGCAGTTCTTC	CASSSSGGENEQFF
TRBD1	.	TRBJ1-2	TRBV3-1/TRBV3-2	TGTGCCAGCAGCCCTCCGGGACAGGGGATCGGCTACACCTTC	CASSPPGQGIGYTF
.	.	TRBJ2-5	TRBV3-1/TRBV3-2	TGTGCCAGCAGCCAAGAAGTTCGGGAGACCCAGTACTTC	CASSQEVRETQYF
.	.	TRBJ1-3	TRBV14	TGTGCCAGCAGTCCCGTGACAGCTATTGGAAACACCATATATTTT	CASSPVTAIGNTIYF
.	.	TRBJ1-1	TRBV28	TGTGCCAGCAGAGCCCCCGAACCTCACACTGAAGCTTTCTTT	CASRAPEPHTEAFF
TRBD2	once	TRBJ2-1	TRBV18	TGTGCCAGCTCACCTCCACCGGGGCTAGCGGGGATCAACAATGAGCAGTTCTTC	CASSPPPGLAGINNEQFF
TRBD1	.	TRBJ1-5	TRBV2	TGTGCCAGCGGGGGGCAGGGGGCGAATCAGCCCCAGCATTTT	CASGGQGANQPQHF
TRBD1	.	TRBJ1-1	TRBV7-9	TGTGCCAGCAGCTCGGGTTGGGACAGGGTGGACACTGAAGCTTTCTTT	CASSSGWDRVDTEAFF
.	.	TRBJ2-2	TRBV6-6	TGTGCCAGCTTAGGACAGCCTACTAACACCGGGGAGCTGTTTTTT	CASLGQPTNTGELFF
TRBD2	.	TRBJ2-1	TRBV7-6	TGTGCCAGCAGCCGGGGGGGCCCCTACAATGAGCAGTTCTTC	CASSRGGPYNEQFF
TRBD1	.	TRBJ2-1	TRBV5-8	TGTGCCAGCAGCTTGGTAGCAGGGGGCGGGAATGAGCAGTTCTTC	CASSLVAGGGNEQFF
.	.	TRBJ2-7	TRBV30	TGTGCCTGGAAGGTGGACACCTCCTACGAGCAGTACTTC	CAWKVDTSYEQYF
TRBD1	.	TRBJ2-6	TRBV6-4	TGTGCCAGCAGTGTGGACAGGGGGGACTCTGGGGCCAACGTCCTGACTTTC	CASSVDRGDSGANVLTF
.	.	TRBJ1-3	TRBV7-2	TGTGCCAGCAGCTTGGGCCCGAGCTCTGGAAACACCATATATTTT	CASSLGPSSGNTIYF
.	.	TRBJ1-1	TRBV6-1	TGTGCCAGCAGTGACCCAGGGAGGATGACTGAAGCTTTCTTT	CASSDPGRMTEAFF
TRBD1	.	TRBJ2-7	TRBV5-1	TGCGCCAGCAGCTTAGACCCGGGACAGGGTTACGAGCAGTACTTC	CASSLDPGQGYEQYF